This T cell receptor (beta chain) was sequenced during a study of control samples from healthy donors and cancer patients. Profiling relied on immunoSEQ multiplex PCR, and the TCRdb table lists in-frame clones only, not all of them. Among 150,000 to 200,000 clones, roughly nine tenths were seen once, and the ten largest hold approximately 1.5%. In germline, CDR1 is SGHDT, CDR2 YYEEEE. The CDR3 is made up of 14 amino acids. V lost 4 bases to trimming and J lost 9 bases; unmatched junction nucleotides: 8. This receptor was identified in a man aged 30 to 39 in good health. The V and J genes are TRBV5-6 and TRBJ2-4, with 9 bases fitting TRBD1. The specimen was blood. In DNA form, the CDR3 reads TGTGCCAGCAGCCCAAAGACAGGGGGTCCCATTCAGTACTTC. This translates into CASSPKTGGPIQYF. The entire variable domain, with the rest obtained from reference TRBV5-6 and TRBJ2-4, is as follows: DAGVTQSPTHLIKTRGQQVTLRCSPKSGHDTVSWYQQALGQGPQFIFQYYEEEERQRGNFPDRFSGHQFPNYSSELNVNALLLGDSALYLCASSPKTGGPIQYFGAGTRLSVL.